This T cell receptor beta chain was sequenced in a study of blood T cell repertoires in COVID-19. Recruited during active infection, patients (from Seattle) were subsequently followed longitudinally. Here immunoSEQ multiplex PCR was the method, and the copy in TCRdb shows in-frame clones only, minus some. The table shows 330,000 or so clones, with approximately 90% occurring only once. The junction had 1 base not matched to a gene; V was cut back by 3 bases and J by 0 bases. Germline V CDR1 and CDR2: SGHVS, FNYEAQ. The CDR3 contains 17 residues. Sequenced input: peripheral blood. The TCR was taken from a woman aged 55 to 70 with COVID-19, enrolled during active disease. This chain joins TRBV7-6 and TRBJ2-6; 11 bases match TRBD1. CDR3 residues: CASSLGTGGSGANVLTF. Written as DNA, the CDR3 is TGTGCCAGCAGCTTGGGGACAGGGGGCTCTGGGGCCAACGTCCTGACTTTC.